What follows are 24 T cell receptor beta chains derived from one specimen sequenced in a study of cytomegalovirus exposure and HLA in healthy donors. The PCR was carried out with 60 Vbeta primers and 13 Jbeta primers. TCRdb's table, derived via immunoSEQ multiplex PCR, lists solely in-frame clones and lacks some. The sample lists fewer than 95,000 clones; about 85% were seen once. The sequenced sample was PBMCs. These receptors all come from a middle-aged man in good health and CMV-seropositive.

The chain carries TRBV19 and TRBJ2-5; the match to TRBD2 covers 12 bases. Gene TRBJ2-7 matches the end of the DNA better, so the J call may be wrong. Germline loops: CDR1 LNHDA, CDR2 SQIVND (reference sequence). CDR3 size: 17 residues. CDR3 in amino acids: CASSMGHGLAGTYEQYF. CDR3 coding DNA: TGTGCCAGTAGTATGGGCCATGGACTAGCGGGAACCTACGAGCAGTACTTC.

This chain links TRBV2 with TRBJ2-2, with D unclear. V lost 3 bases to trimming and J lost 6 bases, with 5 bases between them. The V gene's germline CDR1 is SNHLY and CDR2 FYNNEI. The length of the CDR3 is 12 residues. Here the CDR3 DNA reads TGTGCCAGCAGTGACGGGTCCGGGGAGCTGTTTTTT. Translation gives CASSDGSGELFF.

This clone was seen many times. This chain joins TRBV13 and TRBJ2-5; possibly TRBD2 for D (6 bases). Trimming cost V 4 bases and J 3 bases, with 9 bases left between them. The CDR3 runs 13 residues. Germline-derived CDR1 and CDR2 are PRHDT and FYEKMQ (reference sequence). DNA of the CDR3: TGTGCCAGCAGCTCCTGGGGGGAAGAGACCCAGTACTTC. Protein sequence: CASSSWGEETQYF. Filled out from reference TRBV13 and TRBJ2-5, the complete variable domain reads AAGVIQSPRHLIKEKRETATLKCYPIPRHDTVYWYQQGPGQDPQFLISFYEKMQSDKGSIPDRFSAQQFSDYHSELNMSSLELGDSALYFCASSSWGEETQYFGPGTRLLVL.

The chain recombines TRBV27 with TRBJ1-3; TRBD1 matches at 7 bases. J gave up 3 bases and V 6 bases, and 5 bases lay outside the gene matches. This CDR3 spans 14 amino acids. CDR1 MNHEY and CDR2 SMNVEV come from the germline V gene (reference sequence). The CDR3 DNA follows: TGTGCCAGCAGAGCACAGGGGTTTGGAAACACCATATATTTT. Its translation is CASRAQGFGNTIYF.

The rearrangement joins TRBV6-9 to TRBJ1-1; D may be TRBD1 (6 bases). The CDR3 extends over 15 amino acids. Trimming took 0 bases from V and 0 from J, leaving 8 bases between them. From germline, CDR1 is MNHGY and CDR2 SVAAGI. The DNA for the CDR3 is TGTGCCAGCAGTTATTCTACAGGGATGAACACTGAAGCTTTCTTT. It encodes CASSYSTGMNTEAFF.

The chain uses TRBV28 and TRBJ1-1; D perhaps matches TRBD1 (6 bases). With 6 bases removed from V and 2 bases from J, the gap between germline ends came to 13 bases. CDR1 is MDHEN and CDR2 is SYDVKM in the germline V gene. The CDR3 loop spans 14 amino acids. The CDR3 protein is CASRAAGANTEAFF. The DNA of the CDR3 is TGTGCCAGCAGGGCGGCGGGGGCAAACACTGAAGCTTTCTTT.

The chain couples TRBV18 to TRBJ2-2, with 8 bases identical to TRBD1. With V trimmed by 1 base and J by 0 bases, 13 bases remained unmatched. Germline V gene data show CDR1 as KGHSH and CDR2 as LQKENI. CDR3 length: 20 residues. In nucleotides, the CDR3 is TGTGCCAGCTCACCACGACAGGGGTTGATTGGCAAATCGAACACCGGGGAGCTGTTTTTT. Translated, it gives CASSPRQGLIGKSNTGELFF.

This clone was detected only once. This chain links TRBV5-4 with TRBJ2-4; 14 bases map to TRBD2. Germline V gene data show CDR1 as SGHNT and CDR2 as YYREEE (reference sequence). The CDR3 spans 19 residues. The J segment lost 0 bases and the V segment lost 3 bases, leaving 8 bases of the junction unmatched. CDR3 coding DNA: TGTGCCAGCAGCTCCGCCGGGACTAGCGGGGGACTAGCCAAAAACATTCAGTACTTC. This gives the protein CASSSAGTSGGLAKNIQYF.

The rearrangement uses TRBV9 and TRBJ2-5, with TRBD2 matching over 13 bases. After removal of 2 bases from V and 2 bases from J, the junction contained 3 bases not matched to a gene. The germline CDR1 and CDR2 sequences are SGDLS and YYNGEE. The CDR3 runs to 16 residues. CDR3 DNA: TGTGCCAGCAGCGTTGGGACTAGCGGGATACAAGAGACCCAGTACTTC. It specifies CASSVGTSGIQETQYF.

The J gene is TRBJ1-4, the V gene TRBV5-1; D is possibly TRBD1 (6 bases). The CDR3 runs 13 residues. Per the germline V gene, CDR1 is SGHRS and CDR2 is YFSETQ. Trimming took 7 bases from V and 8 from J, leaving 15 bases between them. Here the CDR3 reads CASGPTGREKLFF. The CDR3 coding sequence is TGCGCCAGCGGCCCGACAGGACGGGAAAAACTGTTTTTT.

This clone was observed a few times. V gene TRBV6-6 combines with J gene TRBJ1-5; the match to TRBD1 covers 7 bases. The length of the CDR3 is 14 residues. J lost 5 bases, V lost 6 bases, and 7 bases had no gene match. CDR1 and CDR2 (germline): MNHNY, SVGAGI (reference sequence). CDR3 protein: CASRGDREYQPQHF. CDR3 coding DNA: TGTGCCAGCAGGGGAGACAGGGAGTATCAGCCCCAGCATTTT.

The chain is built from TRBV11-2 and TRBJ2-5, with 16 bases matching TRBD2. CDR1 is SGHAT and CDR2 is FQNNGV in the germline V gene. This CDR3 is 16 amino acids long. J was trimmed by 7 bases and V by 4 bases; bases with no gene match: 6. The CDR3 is CASSSGTSGRGGTQYF. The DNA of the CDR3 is TGTGCCAGCAGCTCCGGGACTAGCGGGAGGGGGGGGACCCAGTACTTC.

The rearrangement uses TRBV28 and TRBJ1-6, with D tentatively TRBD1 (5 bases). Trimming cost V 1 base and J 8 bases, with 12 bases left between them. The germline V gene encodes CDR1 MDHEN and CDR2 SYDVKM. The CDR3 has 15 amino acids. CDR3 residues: CASSLLRQGYSPLHF. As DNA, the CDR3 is TGTGCCAGCAGTTTATTAAGGCAGGGTTATTCACCCCTCCACTTT.

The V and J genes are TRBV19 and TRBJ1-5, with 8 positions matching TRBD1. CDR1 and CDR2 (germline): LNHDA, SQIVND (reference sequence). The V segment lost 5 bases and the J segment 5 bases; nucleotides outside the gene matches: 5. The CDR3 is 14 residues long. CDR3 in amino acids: CASSAGTGYQPQHF. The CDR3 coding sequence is TGTGCCAGTAGTGCCGGGACAGGATATCAGCCCCAGCATTTT.

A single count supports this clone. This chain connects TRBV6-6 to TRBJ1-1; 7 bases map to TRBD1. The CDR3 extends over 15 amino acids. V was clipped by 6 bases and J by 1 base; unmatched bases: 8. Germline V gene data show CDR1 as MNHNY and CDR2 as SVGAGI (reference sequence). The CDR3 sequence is CASRQQGSPNTEAFF. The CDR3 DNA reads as TGTGCCAGCAGGCAACAGGGGTCCCCGAACACTGAAGCTTTCTTT.

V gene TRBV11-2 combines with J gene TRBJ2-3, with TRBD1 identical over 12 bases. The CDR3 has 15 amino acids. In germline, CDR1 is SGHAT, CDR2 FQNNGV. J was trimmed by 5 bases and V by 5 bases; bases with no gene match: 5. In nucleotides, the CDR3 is TGTGCCAGCAGCCCGGGACAGGGGGCGCGAGATACGCAGTATTTT. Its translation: CASSPGQGARDTQYF.

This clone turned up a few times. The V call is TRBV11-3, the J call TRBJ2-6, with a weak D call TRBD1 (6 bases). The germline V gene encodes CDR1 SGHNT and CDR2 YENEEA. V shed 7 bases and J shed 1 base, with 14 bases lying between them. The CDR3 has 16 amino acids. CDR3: CASNEPTGSGANVLTF. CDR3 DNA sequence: TGTGCCAGCAACGAGCCCACAGGGTCTGGGGCCAACGTCCTGACTTTC. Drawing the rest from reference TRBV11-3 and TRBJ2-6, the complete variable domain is EAGVVQSPRYKIIEKKQPVAFWCNPISGHNTLYWYLQNLGQGPELLIRYENEEAVDDSQLPKDRFSAERLKGVDSTLKIQPAELGDSAVYLCASNEPTGSGANVLTFGAGSRLTVL.

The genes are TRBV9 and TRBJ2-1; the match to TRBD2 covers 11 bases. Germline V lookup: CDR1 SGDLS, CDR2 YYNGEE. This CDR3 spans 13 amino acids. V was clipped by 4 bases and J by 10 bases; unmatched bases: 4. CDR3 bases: TGTGCCAGCAGCTCCTTAGCGGGAGGGGAGCAGTTCTTC. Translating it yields CASSSLAGGEQFF.

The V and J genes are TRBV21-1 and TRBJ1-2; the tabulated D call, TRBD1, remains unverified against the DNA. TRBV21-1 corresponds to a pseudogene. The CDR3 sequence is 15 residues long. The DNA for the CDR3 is TGTGCCAGCAGGCCGAAGCCAACAGGGGGGGATGGCTACACCTTC. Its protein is CASRPKPTGGDGYTF.

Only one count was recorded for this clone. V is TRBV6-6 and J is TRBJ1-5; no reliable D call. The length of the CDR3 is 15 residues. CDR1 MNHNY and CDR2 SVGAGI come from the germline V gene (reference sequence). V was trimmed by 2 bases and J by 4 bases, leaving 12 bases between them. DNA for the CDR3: TGTGCCAGCAGTTACGGCACCCCGGGGAATCAGCCCCAGCATTTT. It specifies CASSYGTPGNQPQHF.

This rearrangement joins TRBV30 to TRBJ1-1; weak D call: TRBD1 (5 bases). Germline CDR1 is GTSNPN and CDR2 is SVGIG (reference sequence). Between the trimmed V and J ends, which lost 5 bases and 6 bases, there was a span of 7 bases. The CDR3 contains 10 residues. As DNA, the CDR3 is TGTGCCTGGGTGACAGCTGAAGCTTTCTTT. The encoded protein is CAWVTAEAFF.

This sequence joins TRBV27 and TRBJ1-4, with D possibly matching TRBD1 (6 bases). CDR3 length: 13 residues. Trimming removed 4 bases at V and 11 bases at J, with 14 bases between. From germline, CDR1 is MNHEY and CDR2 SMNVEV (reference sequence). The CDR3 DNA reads TGTGCCAGCAGTTCGACAGGTCCCCCTAAACTGTTTTTT. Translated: CASSSTGPPKLFF.

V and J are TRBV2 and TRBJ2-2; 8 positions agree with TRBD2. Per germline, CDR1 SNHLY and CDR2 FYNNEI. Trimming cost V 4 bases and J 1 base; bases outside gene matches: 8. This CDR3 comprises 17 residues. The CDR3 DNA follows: TGTGCCAGCAGTGTGTTTAAGGGACTAGAGAACACCGGGGAGCTGTTTTTT. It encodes CASSVFKGLENTGELFF.

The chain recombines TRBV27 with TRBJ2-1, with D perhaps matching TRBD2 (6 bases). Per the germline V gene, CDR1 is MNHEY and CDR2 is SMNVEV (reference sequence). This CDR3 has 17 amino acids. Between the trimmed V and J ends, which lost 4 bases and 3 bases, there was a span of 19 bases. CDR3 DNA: TGTGCCAGCAGTTGGTCTCCTCGGGGCGGGATCTACAATGAGCAGTTCTTC. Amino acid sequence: CASSWSPRGGIYNEQFF.